This TCR beta chain was documented in a study of blood T cell repertoires in COVID-19. Study-level information: Acute and convalescent COVID-19 specimens originated in the United States, Italy and Spain. T cells, B-cell-depleted T cells, or PBMCs provided the cDNA or gDNA that served as material.

Original handling: Amplification of reference gene primers was used by the study to estimate nucleated cell counts. Assay used: immunoSEQ multiplex PCR; TCRdb lists only in-frame clones, some missing. D and trimming come from the DNA, and the V and J calls and clone size come from that table. The table has some 68,000 clones, around 87% seen once. CDR1 and CDR2 from the germline V gene are SGDLS and YYNGEE. Unmatched junction bases numbered 1, after V lost 2 bases and J lost 1 base. The CDR3 extends over 14 amino acids. Input material: peripheral blood. The chain recombines TRBV9 with TRBJ1-1; TRBD1 matches at 8 bases. The source of this sequence is a man aged 50 to 60 with acute or convalescent COVID-19. The CDR3 sequence: CASSVTGANTEAFF. The CDR3 DNA sequence: TGTGCCAGCAGCGTGACAGGGGCGAACACTGAAGCTTTCTTT. The whole variable domain, filled in from reference TRBV9 and TRBJ1-1, reads DSGVTQTPKHLITATGQRVTLRCSPRSGDLSVYWYQQSLDQGLQFLIQYYNGEERAKGNILERFSAQQFPDLHSELNLSSLELGDSALYFCASSVTGANTEAFFGQGTRLTVV.